Included here is one T cell receptor (beta chain) sequence, with context. Both 60 Vbeta primers and 13 Jbeta primers went into the PCR. Method: immunoSEQ multiplex PCR; TCRdb's copy keeps in-frame clones and lacks some. The sample lists about 94,000 clones; around 66% were seen once. The germline V gene encodes CDR1 SGHKS and CDR2 YYEKEE (reference sequence). The V and J ends lost 4 bases and 6 bases, in that order; junction bases with no gene match: 6. The CDR3 has 14 amino acids. This entry comes from a study of cytomegalovirus exposure and HLA in healthy donors. Participants comprised healthy donors of bone marrow.

Material for sequencing was PBMCs. This rearrangement joins TRBV5-5 to TRBJ1-5, with 8 positions matching TRBD1. The receptor comes from a man in his thirties or forties in good health and CMV-seronegative. DNA of the CDR3: TGTGCCAGCAGCCCGACAGGGGCGGGTCAGCCCCAGCATTTT. The encoded protein is CASSPTGAGQPQHF.